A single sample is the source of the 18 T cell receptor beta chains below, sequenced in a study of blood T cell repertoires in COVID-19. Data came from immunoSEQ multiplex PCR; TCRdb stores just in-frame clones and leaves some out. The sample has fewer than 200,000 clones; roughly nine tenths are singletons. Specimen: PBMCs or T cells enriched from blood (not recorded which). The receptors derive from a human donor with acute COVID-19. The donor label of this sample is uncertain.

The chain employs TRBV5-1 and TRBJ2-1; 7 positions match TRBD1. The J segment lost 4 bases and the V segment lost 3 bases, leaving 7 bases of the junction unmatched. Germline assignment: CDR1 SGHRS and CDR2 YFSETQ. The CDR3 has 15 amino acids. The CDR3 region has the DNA TGCGCCAGCAGCTGGACAGGAGCAGCGTACAATGAGCAGTTCTTC. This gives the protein CASSWTGAAYNEQFF.

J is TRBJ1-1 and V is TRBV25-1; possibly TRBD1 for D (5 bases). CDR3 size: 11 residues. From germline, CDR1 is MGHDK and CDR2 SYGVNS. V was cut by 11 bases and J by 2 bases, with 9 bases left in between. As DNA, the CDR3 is TGTGCCGCCCAGGGAAACACTGAAGCTTTCTTT. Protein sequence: CAAQGNTEAFF. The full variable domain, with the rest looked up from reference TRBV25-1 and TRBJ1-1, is EADIYQTPRYLVIGTGKKITLECSQTMGHDKMYWYQQDPGMELHLIHYSYGVNSTEKGDLSSESTVSRIRTEHFPLTLESARPSHTSQYLCAAQGNTEAFFGQGTRLTVV.

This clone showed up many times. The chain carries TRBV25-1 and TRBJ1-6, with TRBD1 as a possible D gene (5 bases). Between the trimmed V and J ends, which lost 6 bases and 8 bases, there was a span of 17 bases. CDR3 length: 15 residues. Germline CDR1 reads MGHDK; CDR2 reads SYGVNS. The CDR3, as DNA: TGTGCCAGCAGCCGCCTGGCGGGGGTGGATTCACCCCTCCACTTT. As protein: CASSRLAGVDSPLHF.

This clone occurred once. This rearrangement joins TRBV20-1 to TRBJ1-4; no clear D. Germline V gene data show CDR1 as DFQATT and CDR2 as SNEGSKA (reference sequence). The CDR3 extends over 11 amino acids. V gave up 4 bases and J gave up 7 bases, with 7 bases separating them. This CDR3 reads CSATFREKLFF. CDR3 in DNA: TGCAGTGCTACCTTTCGTGAAAAACTGTTTTTT.

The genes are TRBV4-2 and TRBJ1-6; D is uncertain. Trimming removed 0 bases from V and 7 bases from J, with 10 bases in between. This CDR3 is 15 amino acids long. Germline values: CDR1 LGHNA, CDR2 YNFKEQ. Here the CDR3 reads CASSQDPGGNSPLHF. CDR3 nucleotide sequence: TGTGCCAGCAGCCAAGATCCGGGCGGGAATTCACCCCTCCACTTT.

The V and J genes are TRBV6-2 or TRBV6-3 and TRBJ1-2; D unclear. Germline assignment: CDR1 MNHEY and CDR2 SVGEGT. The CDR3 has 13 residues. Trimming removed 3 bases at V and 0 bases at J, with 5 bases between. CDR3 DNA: TGTGCCAGCAGTTATCGGGCTAACTATGGCTACACCTTC. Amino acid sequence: CASSYRANYGYTF.

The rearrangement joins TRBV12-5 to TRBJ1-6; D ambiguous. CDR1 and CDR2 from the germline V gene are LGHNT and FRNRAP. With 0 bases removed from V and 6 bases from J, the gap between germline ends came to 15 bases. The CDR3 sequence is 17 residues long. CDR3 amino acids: CASGLVLGGSGNSPLHF. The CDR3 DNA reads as TGTGCTAGTGGTTTGGTACTGGGCGGGTCCGGTAATTCACCCCTCCACTTT.

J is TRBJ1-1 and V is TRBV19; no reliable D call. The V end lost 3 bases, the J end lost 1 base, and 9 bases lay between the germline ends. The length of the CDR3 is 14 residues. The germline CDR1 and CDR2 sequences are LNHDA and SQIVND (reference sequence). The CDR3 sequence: CASSMGSQNTEAFF. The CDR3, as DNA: TGTGCCAGTAGTATGGGCAGCCAGAACACTGAAGCTTTCTTT.

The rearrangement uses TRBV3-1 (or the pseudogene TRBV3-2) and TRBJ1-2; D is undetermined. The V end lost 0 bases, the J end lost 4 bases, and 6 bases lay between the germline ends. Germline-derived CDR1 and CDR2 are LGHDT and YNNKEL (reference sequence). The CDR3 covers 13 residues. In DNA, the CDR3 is TGTGCCAGCAGCCAAGATCCGGGCTATGGCTACACCTTC. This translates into CASSQDPGYGYTF.

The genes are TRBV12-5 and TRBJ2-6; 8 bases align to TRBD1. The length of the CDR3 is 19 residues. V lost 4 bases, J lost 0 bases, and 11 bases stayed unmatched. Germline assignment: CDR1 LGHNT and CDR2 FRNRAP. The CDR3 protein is CASGSRGGTGVSGANVLTF. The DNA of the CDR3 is TGTGCTAGTGGTTCTCGAGGCGGGACAGGAGTCTCTGGGGCCAACGTCCTGACTTTC.

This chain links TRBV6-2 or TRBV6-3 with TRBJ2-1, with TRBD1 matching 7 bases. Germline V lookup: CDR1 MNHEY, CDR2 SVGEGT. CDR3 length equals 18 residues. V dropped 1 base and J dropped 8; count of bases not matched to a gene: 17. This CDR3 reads CASSYFTDRERGRDEQFF. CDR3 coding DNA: TGTGCCAGCAGTTACTTTACCGACAGGGAAAGGGGTAGAGATGAGCAGTTCTTC.

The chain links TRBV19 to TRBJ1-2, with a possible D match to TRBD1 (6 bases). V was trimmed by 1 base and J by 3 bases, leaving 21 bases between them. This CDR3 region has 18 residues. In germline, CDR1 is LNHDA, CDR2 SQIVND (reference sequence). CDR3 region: CASSIARYRDTSDYGYTF. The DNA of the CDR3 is TGTGCCAGTAGTATAGCCAGGTATAGGGACACCTCGGACTATGGCTACACCTTC.

The CDR3 DNA reads TGTGCCAGCAGCCAATCGTGGGGGACAGCCTCCTACGAGCAGTACTTC. It is translated as CASSQSWGTASYEQYF. The chain has TRBV16 and TRBJ2-7, with 7 bases that match TRBD1. J lost 0 bases, V lost 0 bases, and 5 bases had no gene match. CDR3 size: 16 residues. The germline CDR1 and CDR2 sequences are KGHSY and FQNENV.

Written as DNA, the CDR3 is TGTGCCAGCAGCTTATCCCACGGGGATCAGCCCCAGCATTTT. Translation gives CASSLSHGDQPQHF. The chain combines TRBV7-3 with TRBJ1-5, with D unclear. The germline gives CDR1 SGHTA, CDR2 FQGTGA. With 2 bases removed from V and 5 bases from J, the gap between germline ends came to 10 bases. This CDR3 has 14 residues.

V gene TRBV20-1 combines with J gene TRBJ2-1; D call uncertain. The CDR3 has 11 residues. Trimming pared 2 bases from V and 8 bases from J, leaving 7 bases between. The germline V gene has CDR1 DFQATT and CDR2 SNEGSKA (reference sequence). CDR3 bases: TGCAGTGCTAGACCCTTCGATGAGCAGTTCTTC. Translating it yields CSARPFDEQFF.

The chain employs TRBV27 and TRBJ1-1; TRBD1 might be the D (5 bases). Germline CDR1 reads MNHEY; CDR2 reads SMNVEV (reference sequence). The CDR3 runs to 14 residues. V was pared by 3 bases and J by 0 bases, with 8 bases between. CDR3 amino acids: CASSFRGVNTEAFF. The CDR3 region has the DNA TGTGCCAGCAGTTTTCGGGGGGTGAACACTGAAGCTTTCTTT.

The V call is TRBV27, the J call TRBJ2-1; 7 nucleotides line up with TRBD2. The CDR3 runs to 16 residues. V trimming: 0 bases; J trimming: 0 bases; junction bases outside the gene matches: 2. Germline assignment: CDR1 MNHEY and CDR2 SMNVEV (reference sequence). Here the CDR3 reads CASSLSGEGSYNEQFF. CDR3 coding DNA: TGTGCCAGCAGTTTATCCGGGGAGGGCTCCTACAATGAGCAGTTCTTC.

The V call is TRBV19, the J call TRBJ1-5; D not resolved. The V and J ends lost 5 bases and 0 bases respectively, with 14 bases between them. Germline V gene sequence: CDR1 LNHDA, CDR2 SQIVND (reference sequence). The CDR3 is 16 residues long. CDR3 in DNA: TGTGCCAGTAGTTCGCCGGGAGGGTATAGCAATCAGCCCCAGCATTTT. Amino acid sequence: CASSSPGGYSNQPQHF.